The source of this T cell receptor (beta chain) is a study of CD8+ T cells in alopecia areata. Germline CDR1 and CDR2: SQVTM and ANQGSEA. CDR3 length: 13 residues. V shed 4 bases, J shed 4 bases, and the junction held 6 bases outside the gene matches. Treatment in this sample: oral pan-JAK inhibitor, 5-10 mg twice daily. RNA, once extracted, was reverse transcribed into cDNA for use as the sequencing template. Measured with immunoSEQ multiplex PCR; TCRdb has only the in-frame clones, and not every one. The table has roughly 190,000 clones, roughly three fifths seen once; the top ten hold roughly 0.7%.

This rearrangement joins TRBV29-1 to TRBJ2-5; TRBD1 matches at 7 bases. The material was CD4+ T cells sorted from blood, obtained at week 4, from a patient treated with tofacitinib. This sequence was found in a human donor with alopecia areata. CDR3 sequence reads: CSVADRAGETQYF. The CDR3, as DNA: TGCAGCGTTGCAGACAGGGCGGGAGAGACCCAGTACTTC.